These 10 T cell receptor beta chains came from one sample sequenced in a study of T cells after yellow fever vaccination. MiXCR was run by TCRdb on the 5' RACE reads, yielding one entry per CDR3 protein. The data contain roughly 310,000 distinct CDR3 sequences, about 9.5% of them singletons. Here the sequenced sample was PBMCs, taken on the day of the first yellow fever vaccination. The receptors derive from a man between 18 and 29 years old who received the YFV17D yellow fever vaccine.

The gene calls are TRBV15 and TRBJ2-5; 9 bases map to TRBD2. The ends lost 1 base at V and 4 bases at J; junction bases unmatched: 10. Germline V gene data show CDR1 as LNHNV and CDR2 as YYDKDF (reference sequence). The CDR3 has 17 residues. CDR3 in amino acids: CATSRGLQRGALETQYF. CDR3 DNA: TGTGCCACCAGCAGAGGGTTACAGCGGGGGGCATTAGAGACCCAGTACTTC. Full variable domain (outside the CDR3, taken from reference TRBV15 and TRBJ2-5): DAMVIQNPRYQVTQFGKPVTLSCSQTLNHNVMYWYQQKSSQAPKLLFHYYDKDFNNEADTPDNFQSRRPNTSFCFLDIRSPGLGDTAMYLCATSRGLQRGALETQYFGPGTRLLVL.

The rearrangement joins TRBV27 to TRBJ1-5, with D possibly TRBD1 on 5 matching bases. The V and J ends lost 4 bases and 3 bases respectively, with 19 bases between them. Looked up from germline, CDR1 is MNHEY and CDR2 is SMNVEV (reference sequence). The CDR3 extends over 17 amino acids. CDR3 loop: CASSSSGTPGNNQPQHF. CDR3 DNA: TGTGCCAGCAGTTCCTCTGGGACTCCGGGGAACAATCAGCCCCAGCATTTT.

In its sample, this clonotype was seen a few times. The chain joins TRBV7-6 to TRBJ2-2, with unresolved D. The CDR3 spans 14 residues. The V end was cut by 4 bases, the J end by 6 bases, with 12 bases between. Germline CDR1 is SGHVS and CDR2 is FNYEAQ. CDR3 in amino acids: CASSSSGDAGELFF. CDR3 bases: TGTGCCAGCAGCTCATCCGGTGATGCCGGGGAGCTGTTTTTT.

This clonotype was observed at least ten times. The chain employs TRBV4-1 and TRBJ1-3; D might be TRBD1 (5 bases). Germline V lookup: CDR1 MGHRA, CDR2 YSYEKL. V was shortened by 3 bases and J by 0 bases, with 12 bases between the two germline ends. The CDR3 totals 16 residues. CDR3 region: CASSQSGHTSGNTIYF. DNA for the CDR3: TGCGCCAGCAGCCAGAGCGGACACACCTCTGGAAACACCATATATTTT.

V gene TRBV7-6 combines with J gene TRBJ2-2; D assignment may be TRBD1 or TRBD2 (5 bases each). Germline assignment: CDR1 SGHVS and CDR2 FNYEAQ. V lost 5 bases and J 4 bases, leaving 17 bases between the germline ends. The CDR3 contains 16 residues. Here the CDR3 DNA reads TGTGCCAGCAGCCCCGGATGGCAGGGAGTCACCGGGGAGCTGTTTTTT. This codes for CASSPGWQGVTGELFF.

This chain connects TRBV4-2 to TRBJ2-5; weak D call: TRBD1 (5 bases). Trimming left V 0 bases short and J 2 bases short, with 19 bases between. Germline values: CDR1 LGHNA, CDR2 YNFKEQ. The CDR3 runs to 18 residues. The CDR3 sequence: CASSQDLFGDRSQETQYF. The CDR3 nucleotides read TGTGCCAGCAGCCAAGATCTCTTCGGTGACAGATCTCAAGAGACCCAGTACTTC.

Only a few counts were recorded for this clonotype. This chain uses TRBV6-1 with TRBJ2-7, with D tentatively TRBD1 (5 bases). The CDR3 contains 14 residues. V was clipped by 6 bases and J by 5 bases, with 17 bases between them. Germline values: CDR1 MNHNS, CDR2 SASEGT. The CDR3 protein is CASSNNRFWDEQYV. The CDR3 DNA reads TGTGCCAGCAGCAACAACAGGTTTTGGGACGAGCAGTACGTC.

This CDR3 reads CASSLGGSVSETQYF. The CDR3 DNA follows: TGTGCCAGCAGCTTAGGTGGCAGCGTTTCGGAGACCCAGTACTTC. The chain has TRBV11-3 and TRBJ2-5; D remains unclear. CDR3 length: 15 amino acids. V was trimmed by 1 base and J by 5 bases, leaving 14 bases between them. Germline V gives CDR1 SGHNT, CDR2 YENEEA.

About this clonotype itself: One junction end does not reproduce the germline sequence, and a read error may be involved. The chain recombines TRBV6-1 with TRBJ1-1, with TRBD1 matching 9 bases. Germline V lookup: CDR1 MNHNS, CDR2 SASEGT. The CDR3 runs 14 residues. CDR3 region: CVSSLGQGSTEAFF. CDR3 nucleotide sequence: TGTGTCAGCAGCCTGGGACAGGGAAGCACTGAAGCTTTCTTT.

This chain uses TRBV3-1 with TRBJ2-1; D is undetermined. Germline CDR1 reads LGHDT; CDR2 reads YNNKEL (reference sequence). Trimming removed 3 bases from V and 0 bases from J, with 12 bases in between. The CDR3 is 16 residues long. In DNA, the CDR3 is TGTGCCAGCAGCCATGGTGGATCCATCTCCTACAATGAGCAGTTCTTC. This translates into CASSHGGSISYNEQFF.